This T cell receptor beta chain was profiled in a study of shared clonotypes between healthy human individuals. Study-wide points: The four-donor shared clonotypes exceeded non-shared clonotypes in generation probability, with non-shared ones scoring lower.

Original data processing: ImmunoSEQ supplied junction-only sequences lacking quality scores, so filtering was different. The data were produced by immunoSEQ multiplex PCR, yet TCRdb's version contains in-frame clones alone and is incomplete. V and J calls and clone size are given by that table; D and trimming were obtained from the DNA. Here the sample spans 850,000 to 1,100,000 clones, approximately 80% being singletons. The V and J ends lost 0 bases and 9 bases respectively, with 17 bases between them. Per the germline V gene, CDR1 is LGHNA and CDR2 is YNFKEQ. The CDR3 has 16 amino acids. As regards this clone: The antigen is not known.

This sequence originates from a man between 18 and 35 years old in good health. Some clones in this sample may be carry-over from other donors' samples. The source material was memory CD4+ T cells from PBMCs. The subset denotes: CD45RA-negative fraction. The chain is built from TRBV4-2 and TRBJ2-2; D may be TRBD2 (6 bases). CDR3 sequence reads: CASSQEGSGAVRELFF. The CDR3 nucleotides read TGTGCCAGCAGCCAAGAGGGATCGGGAGCGGTTCGGGAGCTGTTTTTT.